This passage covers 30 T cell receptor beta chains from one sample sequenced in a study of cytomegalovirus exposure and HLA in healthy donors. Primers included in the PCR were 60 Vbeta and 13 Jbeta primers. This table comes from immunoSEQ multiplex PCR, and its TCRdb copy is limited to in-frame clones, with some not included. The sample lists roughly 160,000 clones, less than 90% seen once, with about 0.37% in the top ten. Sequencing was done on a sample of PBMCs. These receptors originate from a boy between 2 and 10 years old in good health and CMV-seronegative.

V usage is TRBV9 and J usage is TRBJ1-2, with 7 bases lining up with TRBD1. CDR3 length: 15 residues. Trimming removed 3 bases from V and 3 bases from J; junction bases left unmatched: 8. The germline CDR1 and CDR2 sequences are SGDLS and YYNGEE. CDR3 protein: CASSARGGLYYGYTF. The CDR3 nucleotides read TGTGCCAGCAGCGCGAGAGGGGGCCTTTACTATGGCTACACCTTC. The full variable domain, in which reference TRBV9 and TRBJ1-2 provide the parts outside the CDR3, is DSGVTQTPKHLITATGQRVTLRCSPRSGDLSVYWYQQSLDQGLQFLIQYYNGEERAKGNILERFSAQQFPDLHSELNLSSLELGDSALYFCASSARGGLYYGYTFGSGTRLTVV.

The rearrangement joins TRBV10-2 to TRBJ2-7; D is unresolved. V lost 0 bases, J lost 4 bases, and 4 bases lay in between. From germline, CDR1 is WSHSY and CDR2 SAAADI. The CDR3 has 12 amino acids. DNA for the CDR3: TGCGCCAGCAGTGAGTCCCTATACGAGCAGTACTTC. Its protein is CASSESLYEQYF.

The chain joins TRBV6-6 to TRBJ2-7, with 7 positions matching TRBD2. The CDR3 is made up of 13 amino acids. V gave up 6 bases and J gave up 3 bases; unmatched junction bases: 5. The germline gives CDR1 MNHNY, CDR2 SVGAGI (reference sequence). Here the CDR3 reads CASRGGLNYEQYF. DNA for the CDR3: TGTGCCAGCAGGGGGGGACTAAACTACGAGCAGTACTTC.

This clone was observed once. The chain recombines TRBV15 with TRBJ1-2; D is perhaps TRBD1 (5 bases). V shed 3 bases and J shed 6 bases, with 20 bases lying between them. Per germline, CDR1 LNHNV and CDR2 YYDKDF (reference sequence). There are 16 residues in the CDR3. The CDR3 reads CATSRPLSGGEDGYTF. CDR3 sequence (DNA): TGTGCCACCAGCAGGCCGCTTTCGGGGGGAGAGGATGGCTACACCTTC.

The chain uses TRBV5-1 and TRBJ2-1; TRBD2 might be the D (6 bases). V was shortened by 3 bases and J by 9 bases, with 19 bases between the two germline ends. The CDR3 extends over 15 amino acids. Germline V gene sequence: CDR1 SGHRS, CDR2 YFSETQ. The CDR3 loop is CASSSGPGRKGEQFF. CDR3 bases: TGCGCCAGCAGCTCCGGACCGGGGAGGAAGGGTGAGCAGTTCTTC.

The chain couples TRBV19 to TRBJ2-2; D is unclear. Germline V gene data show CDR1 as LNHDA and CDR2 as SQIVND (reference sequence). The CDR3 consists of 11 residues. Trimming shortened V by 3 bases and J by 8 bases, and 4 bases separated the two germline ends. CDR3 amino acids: CASSIRGELFF. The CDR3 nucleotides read TGTGCCAGTAGTATCCGGGGGGAGCTGTTTTTT.

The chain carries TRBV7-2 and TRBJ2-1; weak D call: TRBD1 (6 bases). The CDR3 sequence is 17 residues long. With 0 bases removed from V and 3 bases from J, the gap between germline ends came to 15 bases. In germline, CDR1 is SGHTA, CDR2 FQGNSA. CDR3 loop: CASSLAGNRAGYNEQFF. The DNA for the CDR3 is TGTGCCAGCAGCTTAGCAGGGAACAGGGCGGGCTACAATGAGCAGTTCTTC. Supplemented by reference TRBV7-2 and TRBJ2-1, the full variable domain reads GAGVSQSPSNKVTEKGKDVELRCDPISGHTALYWYRQSLGQGLEFLIYFQGNSAPDKSGLPSDRFSAERTGGSVSTLTIQRTQQEDSAVYLCASSLAGNRAGYNEQFFGPGTRLTVL.

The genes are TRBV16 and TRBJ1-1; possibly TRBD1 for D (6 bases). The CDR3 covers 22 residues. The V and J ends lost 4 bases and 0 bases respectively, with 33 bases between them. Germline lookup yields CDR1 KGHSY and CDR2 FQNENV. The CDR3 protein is CASSRLNEWYRVREGMNTEAFF. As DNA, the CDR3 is TGTGCCAGCAGCCGCCTTAATGAATGGTACAGGGTAAGGGAGGGGATGAACACTGAAGCTTTCTTT.

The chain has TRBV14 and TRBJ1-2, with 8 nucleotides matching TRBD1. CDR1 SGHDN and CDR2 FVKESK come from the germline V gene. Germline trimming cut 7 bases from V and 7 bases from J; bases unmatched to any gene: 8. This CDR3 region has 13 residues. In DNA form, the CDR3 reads TGTGCCAGCACCCTAGACAGGGGTGGTGGCTACACCTTC. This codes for CASTLDRGGGYTF.

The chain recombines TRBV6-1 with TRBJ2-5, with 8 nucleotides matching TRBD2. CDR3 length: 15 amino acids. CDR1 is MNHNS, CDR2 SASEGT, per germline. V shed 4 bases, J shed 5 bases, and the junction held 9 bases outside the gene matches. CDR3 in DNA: TGTGCCAGCAGTGTCCAGCGGGAGAGGAAGGAGACCCAGTACTTC. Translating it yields CASSVQRERKETQYF.

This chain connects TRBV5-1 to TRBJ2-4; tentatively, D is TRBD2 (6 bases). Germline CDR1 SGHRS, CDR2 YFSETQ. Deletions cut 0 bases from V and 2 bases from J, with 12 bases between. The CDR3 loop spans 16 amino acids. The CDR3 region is CASSLEEAGTKNIQYF. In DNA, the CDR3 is TGCGCCAGCAGCTTGGAGGAGGCGGGGACCAAAAACATTCAGTACTTC.

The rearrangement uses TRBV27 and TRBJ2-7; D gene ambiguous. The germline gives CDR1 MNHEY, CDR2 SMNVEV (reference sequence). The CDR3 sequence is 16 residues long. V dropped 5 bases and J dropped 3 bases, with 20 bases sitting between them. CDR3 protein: CASSQTSPSGLYEQYF. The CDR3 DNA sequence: TGTGCCAGCAGTCAAACATCCCCGAGTGGGCTCTACGAGCAGTACTTC.

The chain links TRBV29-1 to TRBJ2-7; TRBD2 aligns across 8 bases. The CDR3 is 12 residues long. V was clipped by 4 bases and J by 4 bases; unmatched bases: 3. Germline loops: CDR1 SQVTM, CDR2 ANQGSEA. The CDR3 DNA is TGCAGCGTTGCCGGGAGGGGGTACGAGCAGTACTTC. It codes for CSVAGRGYEQYF.

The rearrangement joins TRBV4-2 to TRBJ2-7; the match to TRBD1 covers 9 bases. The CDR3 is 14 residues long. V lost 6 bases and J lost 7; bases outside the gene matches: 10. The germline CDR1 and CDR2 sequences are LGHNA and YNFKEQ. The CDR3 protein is CASRQGQGSEEQYF. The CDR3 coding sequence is TGTGCCAGCAGACAGGGACAGGGCAGTGAGGAGCAGTACTTC.

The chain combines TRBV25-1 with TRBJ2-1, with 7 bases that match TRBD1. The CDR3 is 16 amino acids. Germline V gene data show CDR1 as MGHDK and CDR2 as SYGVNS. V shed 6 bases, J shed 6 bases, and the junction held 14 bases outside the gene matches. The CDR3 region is CASSDGGQGDRNEQFF. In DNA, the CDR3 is TGTGCCAGCAGCGATGGAGGCCAGGGGGACCGCAATGAGCAGTTCTTC.

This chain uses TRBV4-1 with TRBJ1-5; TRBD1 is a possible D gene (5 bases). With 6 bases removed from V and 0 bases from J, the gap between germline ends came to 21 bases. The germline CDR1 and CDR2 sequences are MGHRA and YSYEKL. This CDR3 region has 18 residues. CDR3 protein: CASSRIPQGGYSNQPQHF. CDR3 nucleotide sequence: TGCGCCAGCAGTCGCATCCCCCAGGGAGGATATAGCAATCAGCCCCAGCATTTT.

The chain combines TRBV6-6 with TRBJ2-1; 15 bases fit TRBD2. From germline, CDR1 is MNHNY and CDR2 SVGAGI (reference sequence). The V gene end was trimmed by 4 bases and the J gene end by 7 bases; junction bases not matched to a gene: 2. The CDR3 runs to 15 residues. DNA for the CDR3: TGTGCCAGCAGTTCCGGGACTAGCGGGAGGAATGAGCAGTTCTTC. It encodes CASSSGTSGRNEQFF.

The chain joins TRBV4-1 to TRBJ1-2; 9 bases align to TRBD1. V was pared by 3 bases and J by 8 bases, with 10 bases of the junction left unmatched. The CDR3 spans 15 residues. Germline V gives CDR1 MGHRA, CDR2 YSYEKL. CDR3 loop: CASSQGTGTSRGYTF. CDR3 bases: TGCGCCAGCAGCCAGGGGACAGGGACGTCTAGGGGCTACACCTTC.

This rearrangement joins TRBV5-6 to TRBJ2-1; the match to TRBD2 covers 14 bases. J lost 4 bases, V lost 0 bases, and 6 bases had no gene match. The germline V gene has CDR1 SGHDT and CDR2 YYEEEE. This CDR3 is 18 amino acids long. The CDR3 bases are TGTGCCAGCAGCTTGGAGGGGACTAGCGGGAGAGCGTACAATGAGCAGTTCTTC. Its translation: CASSLEGTSGRAYNEQFF. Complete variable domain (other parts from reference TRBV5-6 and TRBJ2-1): DAGVTQSPTHLIKTRGQQVTLRCSPKSGHDTVSWYQQALGQGPQFIFQYYEEEERQRGNFPDRFSGHQFPNYSSELNVNALLLGDSALYLCASSLEGTSGRAYNEQFFGPGTRLTVL.

The CDR3 region is CASSGEGTDTQYF. CDR3 sequence (DNA): TGTGCCAGCAGTGGGGAGGGCACAGATACGCAGTATTTT. The rearrangement links TRBV2 to TRBJ2-3; tentatively, D is TRBD2 (6 bases). The germline CDR1 and CDR2 sequences are SNHLY and FYNNEI. The CDR3 extends over 13 amino acids. With 4 bases removed from V and 1 base from J, the gap between germline ends came to 6 bases.

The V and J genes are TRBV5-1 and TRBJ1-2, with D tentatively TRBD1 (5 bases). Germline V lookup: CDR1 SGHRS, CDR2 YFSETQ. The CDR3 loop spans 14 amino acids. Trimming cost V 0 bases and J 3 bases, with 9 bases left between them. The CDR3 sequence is CASSLEGRDYGYTF. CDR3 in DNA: TGCGCCAGCAGCTTGGAAGGCAGGGACTATGGCTACACCTTC.

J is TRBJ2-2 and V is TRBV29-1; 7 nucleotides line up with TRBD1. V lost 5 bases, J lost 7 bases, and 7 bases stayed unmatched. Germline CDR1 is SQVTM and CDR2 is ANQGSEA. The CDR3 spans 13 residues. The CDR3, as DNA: TGCAGCGTTCGACAGGGTCGGAACGGGGAGCTGTTTTTT. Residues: CSVRQGRNGELFF.

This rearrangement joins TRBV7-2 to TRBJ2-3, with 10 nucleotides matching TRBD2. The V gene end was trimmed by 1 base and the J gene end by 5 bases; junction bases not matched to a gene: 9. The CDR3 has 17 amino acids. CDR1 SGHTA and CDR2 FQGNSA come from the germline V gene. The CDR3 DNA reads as TGTGCCAGCAGCTTAGATGCAGCGGGAGGGCCGGGAGATACGCAGTATTTT. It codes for CASSLDAAGGPGDTQYF. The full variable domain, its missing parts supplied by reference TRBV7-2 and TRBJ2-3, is GAGVSQSPSNKVTEKGKDVELRCDPISGHTALYWYRQSLGQGLEFLIYFQGNSAPDKSGLPSDRFSAERTGGSVSTLTIQRTQQEDSAVYLCASSLDAAGGPGDTQYFGPGTRLTVL.

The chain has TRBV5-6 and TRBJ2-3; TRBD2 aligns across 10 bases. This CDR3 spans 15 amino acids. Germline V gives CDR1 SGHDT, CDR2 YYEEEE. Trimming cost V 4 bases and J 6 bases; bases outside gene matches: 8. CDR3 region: CASSPRSSGSDTQYF. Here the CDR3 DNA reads TGTGCCAGCAGCCCACGCTCTAGCGGGAGTGATACGCAGTATTTT.

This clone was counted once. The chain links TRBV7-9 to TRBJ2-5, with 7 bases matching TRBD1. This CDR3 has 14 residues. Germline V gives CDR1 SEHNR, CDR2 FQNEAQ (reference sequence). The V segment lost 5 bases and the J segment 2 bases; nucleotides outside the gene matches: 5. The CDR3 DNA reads TGTGCCAGCAGCCCACAGGGGCCTCAAGAGACCCAGTACTTC. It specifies CASSPQGPQETQYF.

In DNA, the CDR3 is TGCGCCAGCAGCCAGAGAGCGGGGGCGAACACCGGGGAGCTGTTTTTT. This encodes CASSQRAGANTGELFF. The chain links TRBV4-1 to TRBJ2-2; TRBD2 matches 8 bases. This CDR3 region has 16 residues. The ends lost 3 bases at V and 0 bases at J; junction bases unmatched: 3. Germline CDR1 is MGHRA and CDR2 is YSYEKL.

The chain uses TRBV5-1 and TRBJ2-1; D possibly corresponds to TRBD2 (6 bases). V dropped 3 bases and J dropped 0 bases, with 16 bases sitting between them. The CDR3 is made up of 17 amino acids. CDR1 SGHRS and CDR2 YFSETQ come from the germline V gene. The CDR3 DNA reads TGCGCCAGCAGCTGGGGCCTAGCGCTCGGCTCCTACAATGAGCAGTTCTTC. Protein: CASSWGLALGSYNEQFF.

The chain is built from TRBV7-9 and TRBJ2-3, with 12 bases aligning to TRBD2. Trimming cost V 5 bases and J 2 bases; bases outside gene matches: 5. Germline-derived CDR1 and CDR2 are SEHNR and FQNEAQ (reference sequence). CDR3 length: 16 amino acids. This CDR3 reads CASSRGTSGSTDTQYF. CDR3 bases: TGTGCCAGCAGCCGCGGGACTAGCGGGTCCACAGATACGCAGTATTTT. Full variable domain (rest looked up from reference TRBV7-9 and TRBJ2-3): DTGVSQNPRHKITKRGQNVTFRCDPISEHNRLYWYRQTLGQGPEFLTYFQNEAQLEKSRLLSDRFSAERPKGSFSTLEIQRTEQGDSAMYLCASSRGTSGSTDTQYFGPGTRLTVL.

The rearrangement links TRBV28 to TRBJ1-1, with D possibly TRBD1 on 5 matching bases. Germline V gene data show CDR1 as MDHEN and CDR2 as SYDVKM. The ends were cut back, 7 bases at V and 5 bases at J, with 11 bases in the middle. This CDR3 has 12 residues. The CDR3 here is CASITGETEAFF. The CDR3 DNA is TGTGCCAGCATTACGGGGGAAACTGAAGCTTTCTTT.

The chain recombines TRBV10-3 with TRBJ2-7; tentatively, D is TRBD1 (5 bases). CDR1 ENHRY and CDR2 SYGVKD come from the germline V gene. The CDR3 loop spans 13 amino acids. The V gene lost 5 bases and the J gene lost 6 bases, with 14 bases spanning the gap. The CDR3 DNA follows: TGTGCCATCAGTAACGGGCAGGGCTCCGAGCAGTACTTC. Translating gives CAISNGQGSEQYF.